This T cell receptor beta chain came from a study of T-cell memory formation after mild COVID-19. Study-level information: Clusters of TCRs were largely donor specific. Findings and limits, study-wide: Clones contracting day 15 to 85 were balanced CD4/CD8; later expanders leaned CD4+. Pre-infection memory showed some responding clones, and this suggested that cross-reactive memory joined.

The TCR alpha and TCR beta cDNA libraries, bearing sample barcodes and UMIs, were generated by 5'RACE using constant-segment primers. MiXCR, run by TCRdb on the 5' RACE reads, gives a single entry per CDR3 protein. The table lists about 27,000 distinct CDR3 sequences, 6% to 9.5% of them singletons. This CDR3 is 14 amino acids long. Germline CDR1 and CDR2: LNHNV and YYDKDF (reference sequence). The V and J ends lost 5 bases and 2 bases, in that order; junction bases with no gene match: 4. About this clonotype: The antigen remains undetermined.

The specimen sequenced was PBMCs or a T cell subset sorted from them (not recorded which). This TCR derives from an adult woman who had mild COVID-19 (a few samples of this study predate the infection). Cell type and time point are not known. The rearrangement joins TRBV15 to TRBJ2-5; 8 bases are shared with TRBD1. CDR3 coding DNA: TGTGCCACCAGCTCCCGACAGGGGCAAGAGACCCAGTACTTC. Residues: CATSSRQGQETQYF. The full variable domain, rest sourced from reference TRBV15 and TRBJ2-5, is DAMVIQNPRYQVTQFGKPVTLSCSQTLNHNVMYWYQQKSSQAPKLLFHYYDKDFNNEADTPDNFQSRRPNTSFCFLDIRSPGLGDTAMYLCATSSRQGQETQYFGPGTRLLVL.